These 28 T cell receptor beta chains were sequenced from one sample in a study of cytomegalovirus exposure and HLA in healthy donors. This table comes from immunoSEQ multiplex PCR, and its TCRdb copy is limited to in-frame clones, with some not included. Among 160,000 or so clones listed, 88% were seen once. Sequences were obtained from PBMCs. The receptors here all came from a man aged 18-30 years in good health and CMV-seronegative.

The rearrangement uses TRBV27 and TRBJ1-2; D is uncertain. The V and J ends lost 6 bases and 4 bases respectively, with 18 bases between them. The germline V gene encodes CDR1 MNHEY and CDR2 SMNVEV (reference sequence). CDR3 length: 15 residues. The CDR3 nucleotides are TGTGCCAGCAGGCTGGGCGGGTCATTTGTCTATGGCTACACCTTC. Translated, it gives CASRLGGSFVYGYTF.

V is TRBV7-9 and J is TRBJ2-1; TRBD2 matches at 11 bases. Germline CDR1 reads SEHNR; CDR2 reads FQNEAQ (reference sequence). The V and J ends lost 2 bases and 10 bases, in that order; junction bases with no gene match: 7. The CDR3 has 15 amino acids. CDR3 region: CASSLQLAGVHEQFF. The DNA for the CDR3 is TGTGCCAGCAGCTTACAACTAGCGGGAGTCCACGAGCAGTTCTTC. The complete variable domain, with remaining parts taken from reference TRBV7-9 and TRBJ2-1, reads DTGVSQNPRHKITKRGQNVTFRCDPISEHNRLYWYRQTLGQGPEFLTYFQNEAQLEKSRLLSDRFSAERPKGSFSTLEIQRTEQGDSAMYLCASSLQLAGVHEQFFGPGTRLTVL.

This clone was picked up one time. The V gene is TRBV7-6, the J gene TRBJ2-1, with TRBD2 identical over 7 bases. The V and J ends lost 0 bases and 2 bases, in that order; junction bases with no gene match: 10. The CDR3 loop spans 18 amino acids. The germline V gene has CDR1 SGHVS and CDR2 FNYEAQ. The CDR3 region has the DNA TGTGCCAGCAGCTTAGCGGAGGGGCTAGCGGTAGCCTACAATGAGCAGTTCTTC. Translation: CASSLAEGLAVAYNEQFF.

The rearrangement uses TRBV6-5 and TRBJ1-2; TRBD1 aligns across 9 bases. CDR1 and CDR2 (germline): MNHEY, SVGAGI. With V trimmed by 6 bases and J by 6 bases, 5 bases remained unmatched. The CDR3 totals 13 residues. Written as DNA, the CDR3 is TGTGCCAGCAGGCTACAGGGGGCAAATGGCTACACCTTC. This translates into CASRLQGANGYTF.

In nucleotides, the CDR3 is TGTGCCAGCAGCTTTGCCCAGGGGCTTTACAATGAGCAGTTCTTC. It specifies CASSFAQGLYNEQFF. The chain recombines TRBV7-9 with TRBJ2-1; maybe TRBD1 (6 bases). The CDR3 length is 15 residues. Trimming left V 3 bases short and J 4 bases short, with 13 bases between. Germline values: CDR1 SEHNR, CDR2 FQNEAQ (reference sequence).

The V call is TRBV25-1, the J call TRBJ2-1, with D perhaps TRBD2 (6 bases). This CDR3 spans 14 amino acids. Looked up from germline, CDR1 is MGHDK and CDR2 is SYGVNS. V was pared by 8 bases and J by 5 bases, with 16 bases between. CDR3 in amino acids: CASEPTSSHNEQFF. DNA of the CDR3: TGTGCCAGCGAACCGACTAGTTCCCACAATGAGCAGTTCTTC. The full variable domain, its missing parts supplied by reference TRBV25-1 and TRBJ2-1, is EADIYQTPRYLVIGTGKKITLECSQTMGHDKMYWYQQDPGMELHLIHYSYGVNSTEKGDLSSESTVSRIRTEHFPLTLESARPSHTSQYLCASEPTSSHNEQFFGPGTRLTVL.

J is TRBJ2-5 and V is TRBV6-1, with a tentative D call TRBD1 (5 bases). This CDR3 is 17 amino acids long. V was cut by 1 base and J by 4 bases, with 19 bases left in between. CDR1 is MNHNS, CDR2 SASEGT, per germline. Here the CDR3 reads CASSEVKFRVGSETQYF. The CDR3 coding sequence is TGTGCCAGCAGTGAAGTGAAATTCAGGGTAGGGTCAGAGACCCAGTACTTC.

The V and J genes are TRBV6-1 and TRBJ2-3; 14 nucleotides match TRBD2. The CDR3 is 15 amino acids. J gave up 5 bases and V 4 bases, and 2 bases lay outside the gene matches. The germline V gene encodes CDR1 MNHNS and CDR2 SASEGT. The CDR3 is CASSVGTSGRDTQYF. The CDR3 DNA is TGTGCCAGCAGTGTAGGGACTAGCGGGAGAGATACGCAGTATTTT.

This clone was detected only once. The chain links TRBV4-3 to TRBJ2-1; 9 bases map to TRBD1. Germline V lookup: CDR1 LGHNA, CDR2 YSLEER. V lost 2 bases to trimming and J lost 8 bases; unmatched junction nucleotides: 7. There are 15 residues in the CDR3. The CDR3 reads CASSQRDREVDEQFF. CDR3 coding DNA: TGCGCCAGCAGCCAACGGGACAGGGAGGTTGATGAGCAGTTCTTC.

This chain links TRBV6-5 with TRBJ2-7; the match to TRBD1 covers 8 bases. The CDR3 runs 15 residues. V shed 4 bases, J shed 5 bases, and the junction held 10 bases outside the gene matches. The V gene's germline CDR1 is MNHEY and CDR2 SVGAGI. Here the CDR3 DNA reads TGTGCCAGCAGTTTGTCACAGGGGGAACGGGACGAGCAGTACGTC. It codes for CASSLSQGERDEQYV.

The chain recombines TRBV6-5 with TRBJ2-1; 8 bases are shared with TRBD1. Germline V lookup: CDR1 MNHEY, CDR2 SVGAGI. V shed 5 bases, J shed 5 bases, and the junction held 5 bases outside the gene matches. The CDR3 loop spans 14 amino acids. Here the CDR3 reads CASSPQGAHNEQFF. As DNA, the CDR3 is TGTGCCAGCAGTCCTCAGGGGGCCCACAATGAGCAGTTCTTC.

This chain joins TRBV5-1 and TRBJ2-3; 9 positions match TRBD2. Losses at the gene ends were 0 bases for V and 5 bases for J; bases not matched to a gene: 7. The CDR3 is made up of 16 amino acids. CDR1 and CDR2 (germline): SGHRS, YFSETQ. CDR3 DNA sequence: TGCGCCAGCAGCTTGGGTATAGCGGGAGCGGTAGATACGCAGTATTTT. Its translation is CASSLGIAGAVDTQYF.

The gene calls are TRBV5-4 and TRBJ2-7; 8 bases match TRBD2. Germline-derived CDR1 and CDR2 are SGHNT and YYREEE (reference sequence). The CDR3 is made up of 16 amino acids. The trim removed 0 bases at V and 5 bases at J, leaving 10 bases unmatched. The CDR3 coding sequence is TGTGCCAGCAGCTTGGCCGGTGGGGGACTAGTAGACGAGCAGTACTTC. It specifies CASSLAGGGLVDEQYF.

The chain recombines TRBV6-5 with TRBJ1-2; D gene uncertain. Trimming shortened V by 5 bases and J by 2 bases, and 15 bases separated the two germline ends. This CDR3 has 15 residues. Germline V gene sequence: CDR1 MNHEY, CDR2 SVGAGI. CDR3 coding DNA: TGTGCCAGCAGTCCCACCCGGACGGGGAACTATGGCTACACCTTC. As protein: CASSPTRTGNYGYTF.

This clone was seen only once. The genes are TRBV4-3 and TRBJ2-1; TRBD2 agrees at 10 bases. The V gene end was trimmed by 0 bases and the J gene end by 10 bases; junction bases not matched to a gene: 12. Germline V gene lookup returns CDR1 LGHNA and CDR2 YSLEER. This CDR3 has 17 amino acids. This CDR3 is CASSQDTASGRAGEQFF. The CDR3 DNA reads TGCGCCAGCAGCCAAGATACGGCGAGCGGGAGGGCCGGAGAGCAGTTCTTC.

The V call is TRBV11-2, the J call TRBJ2-2, with 8 bases fitting TRBD1. CDR1 is SGHAT, CDR2 FQNNGV, per germline. The ends lost 5 bases at V and 8 bases at J; junction bases unmatched: 7. This CDR3 is built from 14 residues. The CDR3 nucleotides read TGTGCCAGCAGCGCCCAGGGGGCAGAAGGGGAGCTGTTTTTT. It is translated as CASSAQGAEGELFF.

The V gene is TRBV18, the J gene TRBJ1-5, with D possibly matching TRBD1 (5 bases). The CDR3 runs to 14 residues. Germline CDR1 KGHSH, CDR2 LQKENI. Trimming took off 6 bases at V and 5 bases at J, with 14 bases between the two ends. DNA of the CDR3: TGTGCCAGCTCCCCCACCTCGGGGGATCAGCCCCAGCATTTT. This gives the protein CASSPTSGDQPQHF.

The V and J genes are TRBV10-1 and TRBJ2-5; D remains unclear. V was shortened by 5 bases and J by 6 bases, with 13 bases between the two germline ends. In germline, CDR1 is WNHNN, CDR2 SYGVQD (reference sequence). The CDR3 totals 13 residues. CDR3 sequence: CASSRDLKKTQYF. Here the CDR3 DNA reads TGCGCCAGCAGTCGCGACTTGAAAAAGACCCAGTACTTC.

J is TRBJ2-5 and V is TRBV27; D is ambiguous. The germline gives CDR1 MNHEY, CDR2 SMNVEV (reference sequence). The ends were cut back, 4 bases at V and 5 bases at J, with 14 bases in the middle. The CDR3 totals 14 residues. CDR3 region: CASSSRLVPETQYF. Written as DNA, the CDR3 is TGTGCCAGCAGTTCCCGACTGGTCCCGGAGACCCAGTACTTC.

CDR3 bases: TGTGCCAGCAGGGTAGTGGCGGCAAACTACGAGCAGTACTTC. Its protein product is CASRVVAANYEQYF. The J gene is TRBJ2-7, the V gene TRBV6-1; no clear D. The CDR3 has 14 amino acids. V was trimmed by 6 bases and J by 3 bases, leaving 15 bases between them. CDR1 is MNHNS, CDR2 SASEGT, per germline.

The chain carries TRBV6-1 and TRBJ1-5; D unclear. Trimming took off 1 base at V and 0 bases at J, with 10 bases between the two ends. The CDR3 runs to 16 residues. The V gene's germline CDR1 is MNHNS and CDR2 SASEGT. In nucleotides, the CDR3 is TGTGCCAGCAGTGAAGGTAGCAGTTATAGCAATCAGCCCCAGCATTTT. Translating it yields CASSEGSSYSNQPQHF.

The rearrangement links TRBV29-1 to TRBJ2-3; D might be TRBD2 (5 bases). CDR1 is SQVTM, CDR2 ANQGSEA, per germline. The CDR3 has 13 residues. The ends were cut back, 2 bases at V and 1 base at J, with 7 bases in the middle. CDR3: CSVERGGTDTQYF. The CDR3 DNA reads as TGCAGCGTTGAACGGGGTGGCACAGATACGCAGTATTTT.

This clone was observed many times. V usage is TRBV4-3 and J usage is TRBJ1-5, with D uncertain. V was shortened by 0 bases and J by 6 bases, with 12 bases between the two germline ends. Germline V CDR1 and CDR2: LGHNA, YSLEER. The CDR3 extends over 15 amino acids. For the CDR3, the DNA is TGCGCCAGCAGCCAAGATCGTTTCCCCCCTCAGCCCCAGCATTTT. It codes for CASSQDRFPPQPQHF.

The genes are TRBV11-2 and TRBJ2-6, with 7 bases that match TRBD1. The CDR3 sequence is 17 residues long. V shed 3 bases and J 0 bases; nucleotides not matched to a gene: 5. The germline CDR1 and CDR2 sequences are SGHAT and FQNNGV. The CDR3 region is CASSLTGTNSGANVLTF. The CDR3, as DNA: TGTGCCAGCAGCTTGACAGGGACGAACTCTGGGGCCAACGTCCTGACTTTC.

V usage is TRBV27 and J usage is TRBJ2-1, with TRBD2 matching 12 bases. The V segment lost 7 bases and the J segment 0 bases; nucleotides outside the gene matches: 7. Germline CDR1 is MNHEY and CDR2 is SMNVEV (reference sequence). This CDR3 is 17 amino acids long. The CDR3 reads CASTGTSGSTSYNEQFF. Written as DNA, the CDR3 is TGTGCCAGCACCGGGACTAGCGGGTCCACCTCCTACAATGAGCAGTTCTTC.

This chain joins TRBV18 and TRBJ1-1; possibly TRBD1 for D (6 bases). This CDR3 has 14 residues. Germline assignment: CDR1 KGHSH and CDR2 LQKENI. Trimming removed 4 bases at V and 5 bases at J, with 14 bases between. CDR3 sequence reads: CASSLDRKGTEAFF. DNA of the CDR3: TGTGCCAGCTCACTGGACAGAAAGGGGACTGAAGCTTTCTTT.

The CDR3 spells CASSGEKLFF. The DNA for the CDR3 is TGTGCCAGCAGCGGCGAAAAACTGTTTTTT. The chain is built from TRBV4-2 and TRBJ1-4; no firm D call. Germline loops: CDR1 LGHNA, CDR2 YNFKEQ. The V and J ends lost 5 bases and 8 bases respectively, with 3 bases between them. This CDR3 region has 10 residues.

The chain combines TRBV7-9 with TRBJ2-7; 7 nucleotides line up with TRBD1. V gave up 4 bases and J gave up 3 bases; unmatched junction bases: 12. Germline assignment: CDR1 SEHNR and CDR2 FQNEAQ (reference sequence). The CDR3 totals 16 residues. Written as DNA, the CDR3 is TGTGCCAGCAGCTCGAAACAGGGGTCACCCTACTACGAGCAGTACTTC. It is translated as CASSSKQGSPYYEQYF.